The T cell receptor beta chain described here comes from a study of shared clonotypes between healthy human individuals. Naive CD8 cells lacked CD45RO and underwent positive selection for CCR7, leaving out terminally differentiated effector memory CD45RA+ cells. This table comes from immunoSEQ multiplex PCR, and its TCRdb copy is limited to in-frame clones, with some not included. In the table there are about 2,100,000 clones, about 93% of which are singletons. The sequence was obtained from a man aged 18 to 30 in good health. Some clones in this sample may be carry-over from other donors' samples. Material: naive CD8+ T cells from PBMCs.

This chain's CDR3 is CATSNRDRGSNEQFF. CDR3 sequence (DNA): TGTGCCACCAGCAACCGGGACAGGGGAAGCAATGAGCAGTTCTTC. This sequence joins TRBV15 and TRBJ2-1; 10 bases align to TRBD1. V lost 4 bases to trimming and J lost 6 bases; unmatched junction nucleotides: 6. The CDR3 runs 15 residues. Germline CDR1 and CDR2: LNHNV and YYDKDF (reference sequence).